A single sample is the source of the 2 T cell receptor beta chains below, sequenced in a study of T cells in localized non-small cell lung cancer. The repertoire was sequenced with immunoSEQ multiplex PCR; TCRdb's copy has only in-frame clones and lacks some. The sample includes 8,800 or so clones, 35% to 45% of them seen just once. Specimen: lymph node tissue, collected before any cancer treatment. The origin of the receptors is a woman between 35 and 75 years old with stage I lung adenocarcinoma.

The DNA for the CDR3 is TGTGCCAGCAGCCCTTCGGGGGGGCTTTGGGAGGAGCAGTTCTTC. Protein sequence: CASSPSGGLWEEQFF. The V call is TRBV11-3, the J call TRBJ2-1, with 8 bases fitting TRBD2. The germline gives CDR1 SGHNT, CDR2 YENEEA. This CDR3 is 15 amino acids long. Germline trimming cut 5 bases from V and 10 bases from J; bases unmatched to any gene: 13.

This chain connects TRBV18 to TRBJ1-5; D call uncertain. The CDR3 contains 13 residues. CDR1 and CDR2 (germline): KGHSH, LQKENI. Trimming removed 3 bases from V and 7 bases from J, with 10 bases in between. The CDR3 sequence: CASSPDVGQPQHF. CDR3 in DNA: TGTGCCAGCTCACCTGACGTTGGGCAGCCCCAGCATTTT.